Listed here are 29 T cell receptor beta chains from one sample, sequenced in a study of blood T cell repertoires in COVID-19. This table comes from immunoSEQ multiplex PCR, and its TCRdb copy is limited to in-frame clones, with some not included. The data hold about 92,000 clones, with 90% to 95% observed a single time. What was sequenced was peripheral blood. Source of these receptors: a human donor with active COVID-19. The donor label of this sample is uncertain.

The CDR3 here is CASRPRSYYEKLFF. As DNA, the CDR3 is TGTGCCAGCCGCCCTCGGTCCTATTACGAAAAACTGTTTTTT. This sequence joins TRBV28 and TRBJ1-4; D is uncertain. CDR1 and CDR2 (germline): MDHEN, SYDVKM. V was trimmed by 8 bases and J by 8 bases, leaving 18 bases between them. CDR3 length equals 14 residues.

The rearrangement links TRBV7-2 to TRBJ2-2, with 8 bases that match TRBD1. This CDR3 is built from 15 residues. The ends lost 3 bases at V and 3 bases at J; junction bases unmatched: 3. The germline V gene has CDR1 SGHTA and CDR2 FQGNSA. In DNA, the CDR3 is TGTGCCAGCAGCTTGACAGGGGTCGACACCGGGGAGCTGTTTTTT. Its protein product is CASSLTGVDTGELFF.

A single count supports this clone. The V and J genes are TRBV3-1 (or the pseudogene TRBV3-2) and TRBJ2-3, with D perhaps TRBD2 (5 bases). CDR1 and CDR2 from the germline V gene are LGHDT and YNNKEL (reference sequence). The CDR3 has 12 residues. The V end was cut by 8 bases, the J end by 2 bases, with 8 bases between. DNA of the CDR3: TGTGCCAGCCTCGGGAACACAGATACGCAGTATTTT. Its translation is CASLGNTDTQYF.

This sequence joins TRBV19 and TRBJ1-6, with D hard to call. The V gene lost 5 bases and the J gene lost 9 bases, with 17 bases spanning the gap. In germline, CDR1 is LNHDA, CDR2 SQIVND (reference sequence). The CDR3 totals 15 residues. The DNA of the CDR3 is TGTGCCAGTAGTCTCACCGGGATTGAGAGTTCACCCCTCCACTTT. Its protein is CASSLTGIESSPLHF.

The rearrangement links TRBV29-1 to TRBJ1-2; 10 nucleotides agree with TRBD1. In germline, CDR1 is SQVTM, CDR2 ANQGSEA. The length of the CDR3 is 13 residues. V shed 3 bases and J 6 bases; nucleotides not matched to a gene: 4. CDR3 coding DNA: TGCAGCGTTGATTTGACAGGGGGCGATGGCTACACCTTC. Translation gives CSVDLTGGDGYTF.

J is TRBJ2-3 and V is TRBV9, with a possible D match to TRBD2 (6 bases). Germline V gene data show CDR1 as SGDLS and CDR2 as YYNGEE. The V end was cut by 3 bases, the J end by 2 bases, with 13 bases between. The CDR3 sequence is 15 residues long. The CDR3 nucleotides are TGTGCCAGCAGCGATCCGGGACTCAACACAGATACGCAGTATTTT. Translated: CASSDPGLNTDTQYF.

V and J are TRBV7-9 and TRBJ1-4; D might be TRBD1 (5 bases). The CDR3 consists of 13 residues. V dropped 5 bases and J dropped 8 bases, with 12 bases sitting between them. CDR1 is SEHNR and CDR2 is FQNEAQ in the germline V gene (reference sequence). CDR3 region: CASSAGGGEKLFF. DNA for the CDR3: TGTGCCAGCAGCGCCGGGGGAGGGGAAAAACTGTTTTTT.

The V call is TRBV10-3, the J call TRBJ2-3; D remains ambiguous. V was cut by 3 bases and J by 1 base, with 11 bases left in between. The germline gives CDR1 ENHRY, CDR2 SYGVKD. This CDR3 contains 15 residues. This CDR3 is CAISESVPGTDTQYF. The DNA for the CDR3 is TGTGCCATCAGTGAATCCGTCCCTGGCACAGATACGCAGTATTTT.

The rearrangement joins TRBV2 to TRBJ1-4, with a weak D call TRBD1 (6 bases). The germline V gene has CDR1 SNHLY and CDR2 FYNNEI. The CDR3 extends over 16 amino acids. V was pared by 3 bases and J by 0 bases, with 11 bases between. The CDR3 bases are TGTGCCAGCAGTGAGAGGGACACCGCAACTAATGAAAAACTGTTTTTT. Translated: CASSERDTATNEKLFF. Full variable domain (outside the CDR3, taken from reference TRBV2 and TRBJ1-4): EPEVTQTPSHQVTQMGQEVILRCVPISNHLYFYWYRQILGQKVEFLVSFYNNEISEKSEIFDDQFSVERPDGSNFTLKIRSTKLEDSAMYFCASSERDTATNEKLFFGSGTQLSVL.

V gene TRBV3-1 (or the pseudogene TRBV3-2) combines with J gene TRBJ1-5; 9 nucleotides match TRBD1. The CDR3 sequence is 12 residues long. Germline CDR1 and CDR2: LGHDT and YNNKEL (reference sequence). The CDR3 reads CFTGGLRQPQHF. The CDR3 DNA is TGTTTTACAGGGGGCCTTAGGCAGCCCCAGCATTTT.

The chain recombines TRBV27 with TRBJ2-3, with D possibly TRBD1 on 6 matching bases. The CDR3 loop spans 16 amino acids. V dropped 0 bases and J dropped 6 bases, with 16 bases sitting between them. CDR1 is MNHEY and CDR2 is SMNVEV in the germline V gene (reference sequence). This CDR3 reads CASSLSLGAPGDTQYF. The CDR3 DNA is TGTGCCAGCAGTTTATCTCTGGGGGCCCCAGGGGATACGCAGTATTTT.

This clone appeared once. This chain connects TRBV5-4 to TRBJ2-5, with TRBD2 as a possible D gene (5 bases). In germline, CDR1 is SGHNT, CDR2 YYREEE (reference sequence). V gave up 4 bases and J gave up 3 bases, with 7 bases separating them. The CDR3 runs 12 residues. The CDR3 nucleotides are TGTGCCAGCAGCCGGGGTGAAGAGACCCAGTACTTC. Its protein product is CASSRGEETQYF.

This clone was counted a single time. This chain joins TRBV28 and TRBJ2-1, with 11 bases that match TRBD1. Germline-derived CDR1 and CDR2 are MDHEN and SYDVKM. The ends lost 3 bases at V and 9 bases at J; junction bases unmatched: 10. The CDR3 runs 16 residues. CDR3 nucleotide sequence: TGTGCCAGCAGTTTGGGCGGGACAGGGGGGTATAGTGAGCAGTTCTTC. It specifies CASSLGGTGGYSEQFF.

CDR3 protein: CASSPWTGDYGYTF. The CDR3 nucleotides read TGTGCCAGCAGTCCGTGGACAGGAGACTATGGCTACACCTTC. V gene TRBV6-2 or TRBV6-3 combines with J gene TRBJ1-2; 7 bases map to TRBD1. The CDR3 runs to 14 residues. CDR1 and CDR2 from the germline V gene are MNHEY and SVGEGT. V shed 5 bases and J 3 bases; nucleotides not matched to a gene: 6.

V and J are TRBV5-6 and TRBJ1-1; 9 nucleotides align to TRBD1. Looked up from germline, CDR1 is SGHDT and CDR2 is YYEEEE. J lost 0 bases, V lost 1 base, and 7 bases had no gene match. This CDR3 has 17 amino acids. The CDR3 loop is CASSLSGQGIMNTEAFF. The CDR3 region has the DNA TGTGCCAGCAGCTTGTCGGGACAGGGTATTATGAACACTGAAGCTTTCTTT.

The gene calls are TRBV27 and TRBJ1-6; 11 positions match TRBD1. Unmatched junction bases numbered 6, after V lost 5 bases and J lost 9 bases. Germline V gene sequence: CDR1 MNHEY, CDR2 SMNVEV (reference sequence). CDR3 length equals 15 residues. Written as DNA, the CDR3 is TGTGCCAGCAGTGCGCGAGGGACAGGGGGTTCACCCCTCCACTTT. Its translation is CASSARGTGGSPLHF.

V gene TRBV10-3 combines with J gene TRBJ2-2; the D gene is possibly TRBD1 (6 bases). CDR3 length equals 15 residues. CDR1 and CDR2 from the germline V gene are ENHRY and SYGVKD. Deletions cut 2 bases from V and 7 bases from J, with 14 bases between. The CDR3 region is CAISEPTGTGGELFF. The CDR3 bases are TGTGCCATCAGTGAGCCTACAGGGACGGGCGGGGAGCTGTTTTTT.

This clone was picked up a small number of times. The rearrangement uses TRBV5-4 and TRBJ2-5, with D maybe TRBD1 (5 bases). The germline V and J ends were trimmed by 4 bases and 3 bases, with 10 bases remaining between them. Germline-derived CDR1 and CDR2 are SGHNT and YYREEE (reference sequence). The length of the CDR3 is 13 residues. The CDR3 protein is CASSGAGKETQYF. CDR3 in DNA: TGTGCCAGCAGCGGGGCAGGGAAAGAGACCCAGTACTTC.

The rearrangement uses TRBV11-3 and TRBJ2-1; possible D gene TRBD2, 6 bases. Trimming took 5 bases from V and 5 from J, leaving 13 bases between them. CDR1 is SGHNT, CDR2 YENEEA, per germline. This CDR3 is built from 14 residues. This CDR3 reads CASSQAGTDNEQFF. The CDR3, as DNA: TGTGCCAGCAGCCAGGCGGGGACGGACAATGAGCAGTTCTTC.

The chain has TRBV10-3 and TRBJ2-5; 9 positions match TRBD2. The CDR3 contains 15 residues. V was clipped by 3 bases and J by 2 bases; unmatched bases: 4. Germline V lookup: CDR1 ENHRY, CDR2 SYGVKD. The CDR3 DNA sequence: TGTGCCATCAGTGAAATAGCGGGGGTTCAAGAGACCCAGTACTTC. Translating gives CAISEIAGVQETQYF.

V is TRBV19 and J is TRBJ1-4; a possible D gene is TRBD1 (6 bases). Deletions cut 5 bases from V and 5 bases from J, with 12 bases between. This CDR3 contains 14 residues. Germline V CDR1 and CDR2: LNHDA, SQIVND (reference sequence). DNA of the CDR3: TGTGCCAGTAGTTTGGACAGTAAGAATGAAAAACTGTTTTTT. Residues: CASSLDSKNEKLFF.

The CDR3 region is CASSIQGAGNTIYF. CDR3 coding DNA: TGTGCCAGTAGTATCCAAGGGGCTGGAAACACCATATATTTT. The chain uses TRBV19 and TRBJ1-3; D is perhaps TRBD1 (5 bases). This CDR3 comprises 14 residues. CDR1 and CDR2 (germline): LNHDA, SQIVND (reference sequence). The germline V and J ends were trimmed by 3 bases and 2 bases, with 8 bases remaining between them.

This rearrangement joins TRBV3-1 (or the pseudogene TRBV3-2) to TRBJ2-1, with 7 positions matching TRBD1. Germline values: CDR1 LGHDT, CDR2 YNNKEL (reference sequence). The trim removed 1 base at V and 14 bases at J, leaving 11 bases unmatched. The CDR3 contains 14 residues. This chain's CDR3 is CASSQGGPGQKKFF. As DNA, the CDR3 is TGTGCCAGCAGCCAAGGAGGTCCGGGACAGAAGAAGTTCTTC.

This rearrangement joins TRBV5-1 to TRBJ1-1; 7 bases map to TRBD1. The trim removed 5 bases at V and 1 base at J, leaving 5 bases unmatched. Germline assignment: CDR1 SGHRS and CDR2 YFSETQ. The CDR3 extends over 14 amino acids. CDR3 sequence (DNA): TGCGCCAGCAGTCCCCAGGGGGGGAACACTGAAGCTTTCTTT. Protein: CASSPQGGNTEAFF. Based on the CDR3 plus reference TRBV5-1 and TRBJ1-1, the full variable domain is KAGVTQTPRYLIKTRGQQVTLSCSPISGHRSVSWYQQTPGQGLQFLFEYFSETQRNKGNFPGRFSGRQFSNSRSEMNVSTLELGDSALYLCASSPQGGNTEAFFGQGTRLTVV.

V usage is TRBV5-8 and J usage is TRBJ1-5, with 8 bases that match TRBD1. The CDR3 extends over 15 amino acids. Per germline, CDR1 SGHTS and CDR2 YDEGEE. V was clipped by 4 bases and J by 0 bases; unmatched bases: 3. CDR3 loop: CASSPTGVSNQPQHF. The CDR3 DNA sequence: TGTGCCAGCAGCCCGACAGGGGTTAGCAATCAGCCCCAGCATTTT. The whole variable domain, filled in from reference TRBV5-8 and TRBJ1-5, reads EAGVTQSPTHLIKTRGQQATLRCSPISGHTSVYWYQQALGLGLQFLLWYDEGEERNRGNFPPRFSGRQFPNYSSELNVNALELEDSALYLCASSPTGVSNQPQHFGDGTRLSIL.

The rearrangement links TRBV29-1 to TRBJ2-1, with D possibly TRBD2 on 5 matching bases. The CDR3 contains 13 residues. Germline assignment: CDR1 SQVTM and CDR2 ANQGSEA. Trimming removed 3 bases from V and 9 bases from J, with 15 bases in between. The CDR3 DNA follows: TGCAGCGTTGAGGCTAGCCCCCTGGGTGAGCAGTTCTTC. Translated, it gives CSVEASPLGEQFF.

The rearrangement joins TRBV4-1 to TRBJ2-1, with D maybe TRBD2 (6 bases). This CDR3 has 16 residues. The germline gives CDR1 MGHRA, CDR2 YSYEKL. Trimming cost V 1 base and J 9 bases, with 19 bases left between them. The CDR3 loop is CASSQAGSWAISEQFF. The CDR3 DNA follows: TGCGCCAGCAGCCAAGCCGGGAGTTGGGCCATTAGTGAGCAGTTCTTC.

The V call is TRBV13, the J call TRBJ2-7, with TRBD2 as a possible D gene (7 bases). Looked up from germline, CDR1 is PRHDT and CDR2 is FYEKMQ (reference sequence). The CDR3 contains 15 residues. Trimming cost V 2 bases and J 5 bases, with 16 bases left between them. The CDR3: CASSLTGGGRDEQYF. DNA for the CDR3: TGTGCCAGCAGCTTAACGGGGGGCGGAAGAGACGAGCAGTACTTC.

J is TRBJ2-7 and V is TRBV6-5; D is ambiguous. V was pared by 10 bases and J by 1 base, with 14 bases between. Germline V CDR1 and CDR2: MNHEY, SVGAGI. The CDR3 totals 13 residues. The CDR3 is CATWAPSSYEQYF. The DNA of the CDR3 is TGTGCCACCTGGGCTCCCTCATCCTACGAGCAGTACTTC.